The rows below give T cell receptor beta chains drawn from one sample of a study of blood T cell repertoires in COVID-19. Using immunoSEQ multiplex PCR, the repertoire was profiled, and TCRdb retains in-frame clones only, with some absent. This table has some 350,000 clones, about 90% appearing once. Sequencing input: peripheral blood. The receptors were sampled from a man aged 18-30 years with active or convalescent COVID-19. Each CDR3 is given with its conserved first and last residue. D genes are given only for firm matches. Rows may omit the clone size; those that give it use once, few, many or a size class.

clone size	J gene	D gene	V gene	CDR3 DNA	CDR3 protein
.	TRBJ1-6	.	TRBV28	TGTGCCAGCTACCTTCGCGGATCCTATAATTCACCCCTCCACTTT	CASYLRGSYNSPLHF
many	TRBJ2-6	TRBD2	TRBV7-9	TGTGCCAGCACCCCAAGGGGGTTAGGACTAGCGGAAGCCTCTGGGGCCAACGTCCTGACTTTC	CASTPRGLGLAEASGANVLTF
.	TRBJ1-1	.	TRBV27	TGTGCCAGCAGGGAACAGGGTTATACTGAAGCTTTCTTT	CASREQGYTEAFF
.	TRBJ1-2	.	TRBV7-9	TGTGCCAGCAGCGCGGGAGAAGTCGGTGGCTACACCTTC	CASSAGEVGGYTF
.	TRBJ1-2	.	TRBV24-1	TGTGCCACCAGTGATTCGGGGACTAATGGCTACACCTTC	CATSDSGTNGYTF
.	TRBJ1-1	.	TRBV6-5	TGTGCCAGCAGTTACTCGACAGATGGGAACACTGAAGCTTTCTTT	CASSYSTDGNTEAFF
.	TRBJ2-7	.	TRBV29-1	TGCAGCGGTAAGGGGAACTACGAGCAGTACTTC	CSGKGNYEQYF
.	TRBJ2-4	.	TRBV11-3	TGTGCCAGCAGCACGAGGACAGTCAGAAACATTCAGTACTTC	CASSTRTVRNIQYF
once	TRBJ2-7	.	TRBV9	TGTGCCAGCAGCGTAGCTCTGGGCGGGGAGCAGTACTTC	CASSVALGGEQYF
.	TRBJ2-7	.	TRBV6-6	TGTGCCAGCAGTTACTCTGGTAGCGGAGCCTACGAGCAGTACTTC	CASSYSGSGAYEQYF
.	TRBJ1-1	TRBD1	TRBV19	TGTGCCAGTAGTATAGGACAGGGCCTGAACACTGAAGCTTTCTTT	CASSIGQGLNTEAFF
.	TRBJ2-7	TRBD1	TRBV6-2/TRBV6-3	TGTGCCAGCAGTTACCGGACAGGCGGGGAGCAGTACTTC	CASSYRTGGEQYF
once	TRBJ2-2	TRBD1	TRBV18	TGTGCCAGCTCACCACCGTCAGGGGGCGTATCGGGGGAGCTGTTTTTT	CASSPPSGGVSGELFF
.	TRBJ1-3	TRBD1	TRBV7-6	TGTGCCAGCAGGGACGACAGGGGGCTGGGAAACACCATATATTTT	CASRDDRGLGNTIYF
once	TRBJ2-1	TRBD2	TRBV19	TGTGCCAGTAGTATAGCCGGGGGGGAATACAATGAGCAGTTCTTC	CASSIAGGEYNEQFF
.	TRBJ2-7	.	TRBV14	TGTGCCAGCAGCCACGGACACTCCTACGAGCAGTACTTC	CASSHGHSYEQYF
.	TRBJ2-7	TRBD1	TRBV27	TGTGCCAGCCGCGGGACAGGGATTGGGGGTAGCTCCTACGAGCAGTACTTC	CASRGTGIGGSSYEQYF
few	TRBJ2-1	.	TRBV29-1	TGCAGCGTTGTGGAGGTATCAGCGGACTTGGACAATGAGCAGTTCTTC	CSVVEVSADLDNEQFF
.	TRBJ1-3	TRBD1	TRBV5-5	TGTGCCAGCGGACAACGACAGGGAACCGGAAACACCATATATTTT	CASGQRQGTGNTIYF
.	TRBJ2-7	TRBD1	TRBV9	TGTGCCAGCAGCCTTGAGGACAGGTACATCTACGAGCAGTACTTC	CASSLEDRYIYEQYF
.	TRBJ1-5	.	TRBV6-2/TRBV6-3	TGTGCCAGCAGCCGAGGCATACAGGTAATCAATCAGCCCCAGCATTTT	CASSRGIQVINQPQHF
.	TRBJ2-1	.	TRBV9	TGTGCCAGCAGCCCAGAACAGGGACGGAGAGGCAATGAGCAGTTCTTC	CASSPEQGRRGNEQFF